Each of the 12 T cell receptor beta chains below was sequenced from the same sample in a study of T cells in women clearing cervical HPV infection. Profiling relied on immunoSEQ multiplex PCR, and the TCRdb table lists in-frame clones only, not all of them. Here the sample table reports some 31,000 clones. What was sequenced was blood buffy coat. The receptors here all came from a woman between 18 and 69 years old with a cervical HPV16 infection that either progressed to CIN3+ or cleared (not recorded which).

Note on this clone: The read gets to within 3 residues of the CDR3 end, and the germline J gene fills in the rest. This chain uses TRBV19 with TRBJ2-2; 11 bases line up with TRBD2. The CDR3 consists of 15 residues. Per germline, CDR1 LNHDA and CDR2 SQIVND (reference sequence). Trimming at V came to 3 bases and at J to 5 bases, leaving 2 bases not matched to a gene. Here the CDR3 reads CASSILAGGTGELFF. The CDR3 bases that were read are TGTGCCAGTAGTATCCTAGCGGGAGGTACCGGGGAG. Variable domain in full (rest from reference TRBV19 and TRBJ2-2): DGGITQSPKYLFRKEGQNVTLSCEQNLNHDAMYWYRQDPGQGLRLIYYSQIVNDFQKGDIAEGYSVSREKKESFPLTVTSAQKNPTAFYLCASSILAGGTGELFFGEGSRLTVL.

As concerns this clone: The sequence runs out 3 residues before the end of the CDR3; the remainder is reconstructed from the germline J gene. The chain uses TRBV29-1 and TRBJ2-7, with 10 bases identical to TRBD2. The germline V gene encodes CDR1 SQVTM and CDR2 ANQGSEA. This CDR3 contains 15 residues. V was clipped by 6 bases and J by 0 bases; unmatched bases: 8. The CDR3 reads CSVVGLAANSYEQYF. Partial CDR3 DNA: TGCAGCGTGGTTGGACTAGCGGCCAACTCCTACGAG.

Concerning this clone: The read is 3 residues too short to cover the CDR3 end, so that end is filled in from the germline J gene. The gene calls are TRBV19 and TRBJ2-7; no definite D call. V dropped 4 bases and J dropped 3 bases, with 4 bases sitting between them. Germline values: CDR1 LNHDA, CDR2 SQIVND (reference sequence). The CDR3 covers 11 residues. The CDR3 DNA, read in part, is TGTGCCAGTAGTACTAACTACGAG. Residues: CASSTNYE. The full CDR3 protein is CASSTNYEQYF.

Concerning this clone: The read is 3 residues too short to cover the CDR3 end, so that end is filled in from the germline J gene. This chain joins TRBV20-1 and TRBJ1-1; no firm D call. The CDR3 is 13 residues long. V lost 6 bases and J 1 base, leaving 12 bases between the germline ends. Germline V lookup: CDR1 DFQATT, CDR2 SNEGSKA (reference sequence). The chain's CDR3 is CSATFTRNTEAFF. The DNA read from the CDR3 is TGCAGTGCCACGTTCACAAGGAACACTGAA.

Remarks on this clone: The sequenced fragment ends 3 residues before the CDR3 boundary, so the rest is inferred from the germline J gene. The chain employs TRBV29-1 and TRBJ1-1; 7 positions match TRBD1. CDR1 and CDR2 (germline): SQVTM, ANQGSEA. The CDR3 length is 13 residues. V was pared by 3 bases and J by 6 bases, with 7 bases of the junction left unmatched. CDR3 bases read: TGCAGCGTTGATCGCAGGGGGTACGCTGAA. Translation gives CSVDRRGYAE. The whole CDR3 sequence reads CSVDRRGYAEAFF.

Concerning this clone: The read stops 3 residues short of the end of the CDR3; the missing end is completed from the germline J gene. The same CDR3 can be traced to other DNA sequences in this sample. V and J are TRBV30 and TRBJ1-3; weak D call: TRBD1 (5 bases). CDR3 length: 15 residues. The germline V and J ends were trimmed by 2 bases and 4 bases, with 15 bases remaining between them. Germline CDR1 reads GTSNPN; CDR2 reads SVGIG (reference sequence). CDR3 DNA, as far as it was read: TGTGCCTGGAGTACCCCCCGGGGGTCCGGAAACACC. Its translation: CAWSTPRGSGNT. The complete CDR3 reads CAWSTPRGSGNTIYF.

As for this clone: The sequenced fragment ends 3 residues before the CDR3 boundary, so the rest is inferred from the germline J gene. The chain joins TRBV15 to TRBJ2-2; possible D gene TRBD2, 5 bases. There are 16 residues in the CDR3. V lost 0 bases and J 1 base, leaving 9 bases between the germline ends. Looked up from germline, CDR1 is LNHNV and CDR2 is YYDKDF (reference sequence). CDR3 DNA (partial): TGTGCCACCAGCAGAGATGGAGGCGGGAACACCGGGGAG. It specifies CATSRDGGGNTGE. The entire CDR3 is CATSRDGGGNTGELFF.

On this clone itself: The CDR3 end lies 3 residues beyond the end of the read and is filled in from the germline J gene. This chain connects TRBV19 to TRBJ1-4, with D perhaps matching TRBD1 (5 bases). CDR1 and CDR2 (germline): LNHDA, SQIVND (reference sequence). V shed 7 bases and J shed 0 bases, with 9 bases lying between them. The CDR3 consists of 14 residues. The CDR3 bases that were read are TGTGCCAGTAAGGGGCCAGCAACTAATGAAAAA. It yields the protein CASKGPATNEK. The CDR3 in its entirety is CASKGPATNEKLFF.

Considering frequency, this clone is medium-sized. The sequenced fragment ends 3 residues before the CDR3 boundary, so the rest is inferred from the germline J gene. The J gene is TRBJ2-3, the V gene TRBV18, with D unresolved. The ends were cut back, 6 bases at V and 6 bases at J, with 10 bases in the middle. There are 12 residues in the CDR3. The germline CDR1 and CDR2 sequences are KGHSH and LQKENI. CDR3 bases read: TGTGCCAGCTCCCCGATAAGGGATACG. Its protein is CASSPIRDT. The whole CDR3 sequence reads CASSPIRDTQYF.

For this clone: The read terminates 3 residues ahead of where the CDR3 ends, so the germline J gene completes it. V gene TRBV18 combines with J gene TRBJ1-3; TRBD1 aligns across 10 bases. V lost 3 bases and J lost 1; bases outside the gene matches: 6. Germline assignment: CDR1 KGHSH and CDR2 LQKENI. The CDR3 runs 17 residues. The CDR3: CASSPSGQGLSGNTIYF. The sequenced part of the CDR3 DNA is TGTGCCAGCTCACCTTCGGGACAGGGGCTTTCTGGAAACACC.

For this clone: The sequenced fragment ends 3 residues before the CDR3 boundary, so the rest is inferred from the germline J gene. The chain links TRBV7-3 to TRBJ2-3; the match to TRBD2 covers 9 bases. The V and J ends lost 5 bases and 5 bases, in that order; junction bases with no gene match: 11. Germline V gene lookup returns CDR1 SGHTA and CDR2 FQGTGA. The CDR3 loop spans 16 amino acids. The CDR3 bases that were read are TGTGCCAGCAGCCCCGTAGCGGGAGCCTCGATAGATACG. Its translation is CASSPVAGASIDT. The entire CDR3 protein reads CASSPVAGASIDTQYF.

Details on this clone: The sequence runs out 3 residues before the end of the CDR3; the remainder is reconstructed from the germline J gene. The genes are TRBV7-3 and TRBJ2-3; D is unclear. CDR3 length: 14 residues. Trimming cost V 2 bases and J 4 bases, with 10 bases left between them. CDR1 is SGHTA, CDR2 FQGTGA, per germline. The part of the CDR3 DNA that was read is TGTGCCAGCAGCTTACAAGTAGTAGCAGATACG. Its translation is CASSLQVVADT. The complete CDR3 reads CASSLQVVADTQYF. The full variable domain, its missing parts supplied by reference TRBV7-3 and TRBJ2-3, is GAGVSQTPSNKVTEKGKYVELRCDPISGHTALYWYRQSLGQGPEFLIYFQGTGAADDSGLPNDRFFAVRPEGSVSTLKIQRTERGDSAVYLCASSLQVVADTQYFGPGTRLTVL.